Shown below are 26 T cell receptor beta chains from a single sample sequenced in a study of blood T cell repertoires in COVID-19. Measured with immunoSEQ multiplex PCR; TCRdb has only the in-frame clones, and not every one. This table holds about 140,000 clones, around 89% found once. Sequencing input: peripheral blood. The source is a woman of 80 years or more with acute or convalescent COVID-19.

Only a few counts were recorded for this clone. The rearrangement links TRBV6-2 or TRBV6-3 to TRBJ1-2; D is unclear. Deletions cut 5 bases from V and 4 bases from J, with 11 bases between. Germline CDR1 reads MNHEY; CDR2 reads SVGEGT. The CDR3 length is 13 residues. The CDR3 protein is CASSLGPSYGYTF. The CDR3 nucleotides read TGTGCCAGCAGTCTGGGCCCCAGCTATGGCTACACCTTC.

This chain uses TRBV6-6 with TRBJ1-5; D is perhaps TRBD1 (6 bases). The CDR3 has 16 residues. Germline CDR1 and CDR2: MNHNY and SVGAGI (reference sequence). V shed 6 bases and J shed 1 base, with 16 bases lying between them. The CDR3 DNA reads TGTGCCAGCAGCCGATCAGGGGCACGGAGCAATCAGCCCCAGCATTTT. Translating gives CASSRSGARSNQPQHF.

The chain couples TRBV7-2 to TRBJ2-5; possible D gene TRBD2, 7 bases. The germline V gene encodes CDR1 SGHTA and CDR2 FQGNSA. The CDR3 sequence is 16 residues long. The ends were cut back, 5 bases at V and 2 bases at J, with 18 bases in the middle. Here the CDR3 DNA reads TGTGCCAGCAGCCCAGTGGCGGGGGCGTCACAAGAGACCCAGTACTTC. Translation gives CASSPVAGASQETQYF.

DNA for the CDR3: TGTGCCAGTAGTATACTGGGACAGGGGGACGGCTATGGCTACACCTTC. It translates to CASSILGQGDGYGYTF. The V call is TRBV19, the J call TRBJ1-2; 11 bases match TRBD1. Losses at the gene ends were 2 bases for V and 4 bases for J; bases not matched to a gene: 6. The CDR3 has 16 amino acids. Looked up from germline, CDR1 is LNHDA and CDR2 is SQIVND (reference sequence). Filled out from reference TRBV19 and TRBJ1-2, the complete variable domain reads DGGITQSPKYLFRKEGQNVTLSCEQNLNHDAMYWYRQDPGQGLRLIYYSQIVNDFQKGDIAEGYSVSREKKESFPLTVTSAQKNPTAFYLCASSILGQGDGYGYTFGSGTRLTVV.

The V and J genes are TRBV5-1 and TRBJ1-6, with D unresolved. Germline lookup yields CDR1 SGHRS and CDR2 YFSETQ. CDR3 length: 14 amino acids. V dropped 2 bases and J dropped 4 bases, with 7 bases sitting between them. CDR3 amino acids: CASSLAMYNSPLHF. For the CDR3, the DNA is TGCGCCAGCAGCTTAGCAATGTATAATTCACCCCTCCACTTT.

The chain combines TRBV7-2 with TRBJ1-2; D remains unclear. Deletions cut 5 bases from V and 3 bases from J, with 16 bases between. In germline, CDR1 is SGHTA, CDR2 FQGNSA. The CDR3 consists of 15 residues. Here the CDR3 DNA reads TGTGCCAGCAGCGAAGGAGGAATCTCTTACTATGGCTACACCTTC. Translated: CASSEGGISYYGYTF.

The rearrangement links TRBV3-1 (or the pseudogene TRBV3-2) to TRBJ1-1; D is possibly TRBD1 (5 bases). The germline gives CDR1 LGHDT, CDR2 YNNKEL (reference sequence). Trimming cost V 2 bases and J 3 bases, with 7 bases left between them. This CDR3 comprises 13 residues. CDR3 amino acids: CASSQQGYTEAFF. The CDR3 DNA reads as TGTGCCAGCAGCCAACAGGGCTACACTGAAGCTTTCTTT.

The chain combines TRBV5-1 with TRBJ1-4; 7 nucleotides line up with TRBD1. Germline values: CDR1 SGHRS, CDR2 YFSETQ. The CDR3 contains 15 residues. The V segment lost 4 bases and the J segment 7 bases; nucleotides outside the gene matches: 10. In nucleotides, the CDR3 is TGCGCCAGCAGCCCCGGGACAGTAAACGGTGAAAAACTGTTTTTT. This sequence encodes CASSPGTVNGEKLFF.

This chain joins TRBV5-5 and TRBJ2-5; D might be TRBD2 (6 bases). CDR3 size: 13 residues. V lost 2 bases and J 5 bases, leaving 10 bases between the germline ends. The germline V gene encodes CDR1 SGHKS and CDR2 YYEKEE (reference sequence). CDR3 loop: CASSFGGEETQYF. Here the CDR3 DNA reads TGTGCCAGCAGCTTTGGAGGGGAGGAGACCCAGTACTTC.

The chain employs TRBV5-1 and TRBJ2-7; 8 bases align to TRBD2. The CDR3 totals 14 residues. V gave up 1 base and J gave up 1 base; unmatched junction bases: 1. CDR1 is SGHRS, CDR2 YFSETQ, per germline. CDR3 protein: CASSLTSGSYEQYF. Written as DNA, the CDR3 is TGCGCCAGCAGCTTGACTAGCGGATCCTACGAGCAGTACTTC.

CDR3 DNA sequence: TGTGCCAGCAAGGGGACTACTGTCAATTCACCCCTCCACTTT. Protein product: CASKGTTVNSPLHF. This rearrangement joins TRBV2 to TRBJ1-6; maybe TRBD1 (5 bases). The V end was cut by 7 bases, the J end by 7 bases, with 14 bases between. This CDR3 is built from 14 residues. Germline V lookup: CDR1 SNHLY, CDR2 FYNNEI.

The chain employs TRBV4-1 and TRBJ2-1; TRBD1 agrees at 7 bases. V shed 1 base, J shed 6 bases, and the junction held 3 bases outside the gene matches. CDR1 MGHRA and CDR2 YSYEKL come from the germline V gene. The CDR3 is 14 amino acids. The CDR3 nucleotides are TGCGCCAGCAGCCAAGCAGACAGGGCCAATGAGCAGTTCTTC. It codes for CASSQADRANEQFF.

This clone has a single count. CDR3 in DNA: TGTGCCAGCAGCACAACGACAGGGAGCTCCTACAATGAGCAGTTCTTC. Residues: CASSTTTGSSYNEQFF. The rearrangement links TRBV7-9 to TRBJ2-1, with 7 bases matching TRBD1. The CDR3 is 16 residues long. Germline V gene data show CDR1 as SEHNR and CDR2 as FQNEAQ (reference sequence). V trimming: 5 bases; J trimming: 0 bases; junction bases outside the gene matches: 7.

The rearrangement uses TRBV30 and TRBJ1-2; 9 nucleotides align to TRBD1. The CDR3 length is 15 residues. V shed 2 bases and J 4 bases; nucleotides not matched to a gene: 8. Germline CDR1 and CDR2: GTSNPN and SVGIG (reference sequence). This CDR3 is CAWSSQGARVYGYTF. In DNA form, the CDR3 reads TGTGCCTGGAGTTCACAGGGGGCCAGAGTCTATGGCTACACCTTC.

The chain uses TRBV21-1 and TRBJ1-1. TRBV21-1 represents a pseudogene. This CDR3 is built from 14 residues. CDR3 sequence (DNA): TGTGCCAGCAGCAAGGTAATGGGGAGGACTGAAGCTTTCTTT. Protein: CASSKVMGRTEAFF.

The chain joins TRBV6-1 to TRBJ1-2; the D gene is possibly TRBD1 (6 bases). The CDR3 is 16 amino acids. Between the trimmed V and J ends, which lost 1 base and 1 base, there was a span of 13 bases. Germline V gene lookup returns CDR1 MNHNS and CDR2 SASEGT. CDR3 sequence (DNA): TGTGCCAGCAGTGAAGTCACAGGGACCTTTAACTATGGCTACACCTTC. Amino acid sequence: CASSEVTGTFNYGYTF.

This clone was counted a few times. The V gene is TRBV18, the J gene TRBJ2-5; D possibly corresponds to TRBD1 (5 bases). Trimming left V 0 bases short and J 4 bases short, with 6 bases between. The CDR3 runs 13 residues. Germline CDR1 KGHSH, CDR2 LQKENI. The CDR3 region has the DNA TGTGCCAGCTCACCACCGGGGCGAGAGACCCAGTACTTC. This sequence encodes CASSPPGRETQYF. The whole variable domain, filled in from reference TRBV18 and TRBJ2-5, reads NAGVMQNPRHLVRRRGQEARLRCSPMKGHSHVYWYRQLPEEGLKFMVYLQKENIIDESGMPKERFSAEFPKEGPSILRIQQVVRGDSAAYFCASSPPGRETQYFGPGTRLLVL.

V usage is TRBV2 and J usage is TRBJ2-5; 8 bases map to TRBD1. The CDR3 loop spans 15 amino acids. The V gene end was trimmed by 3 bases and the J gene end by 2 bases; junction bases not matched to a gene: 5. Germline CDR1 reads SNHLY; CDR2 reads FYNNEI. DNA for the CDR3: TGTGCCAGCAGTGAGATAAGGACAGGGCAAGAGACCCAGTACTTC. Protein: CASSEIRTGQETQYF.

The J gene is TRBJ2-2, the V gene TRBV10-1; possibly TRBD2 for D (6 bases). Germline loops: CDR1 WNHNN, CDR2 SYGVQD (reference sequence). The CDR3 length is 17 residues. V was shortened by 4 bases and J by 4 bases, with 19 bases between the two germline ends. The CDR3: CASSGRGLHGGTGELFF. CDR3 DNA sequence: TGCGCCAGCAGTGGCCGGGGCCTCCACGGGGGCACCGGGGAGCTGTTTTTT.

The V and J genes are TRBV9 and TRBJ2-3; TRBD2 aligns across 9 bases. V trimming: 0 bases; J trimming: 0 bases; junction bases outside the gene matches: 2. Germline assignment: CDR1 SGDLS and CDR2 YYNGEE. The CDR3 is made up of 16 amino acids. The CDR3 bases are TGTGCCAGCAGCGTAGCTGCGGGGGGGAGCACAGATACGCAGTATTTT. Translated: CASSVAAGGSTDTQYF.

In DNA, the CDR3 is TGTGCCAGCAGCTTGGAATGGACACCGGCCATGAACACCGGGGAGCTGTTTTTT. Its protein is CASSLEWTPAMNTGELFF. V is TRBV5-8 and J is TRBJ2-2; possible D gene TRBD1, 5 bases. The CDR3 runs to 18 residues. V was cut by 0 bases and J by 1 base, with 16 bases left in between. CDR1 SGHTS and CDR2 YDEGEE come from the germline V gene.

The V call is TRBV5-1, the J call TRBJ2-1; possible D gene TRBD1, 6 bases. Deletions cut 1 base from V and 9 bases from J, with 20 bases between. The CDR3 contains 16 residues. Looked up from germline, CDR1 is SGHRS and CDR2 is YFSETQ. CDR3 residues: CASSLKGVVELGEQFF. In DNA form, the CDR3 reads TGCGCCAGCAGCTTGAAGGGGGTAGTTGAATTGGGTGAGCAGTTCTTC.

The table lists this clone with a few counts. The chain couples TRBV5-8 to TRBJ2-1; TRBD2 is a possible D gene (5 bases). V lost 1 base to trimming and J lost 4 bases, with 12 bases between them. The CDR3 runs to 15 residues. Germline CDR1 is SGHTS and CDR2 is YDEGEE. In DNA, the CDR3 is TGTGCCAGCAGCTTGCGGGGAACAGCTTACAATGAGCAGTTCTTC. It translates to CASSLRGTAYNEQFF. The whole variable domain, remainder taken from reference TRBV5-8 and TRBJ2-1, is EAGVTQSPTHLIKTRGQQATLRCSPISGHTSVYWYQQALGLGLQFLLWYDEGEERNRGNFPPRFSGRQFPNYSSELNVNALELEDSALYLCASSLRGTAYNEQFFGPGTRLTVL.

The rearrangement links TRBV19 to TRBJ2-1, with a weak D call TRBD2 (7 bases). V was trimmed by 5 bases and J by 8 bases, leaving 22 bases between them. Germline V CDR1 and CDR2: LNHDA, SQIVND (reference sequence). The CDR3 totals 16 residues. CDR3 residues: CASSLGRGPDWDEQFF. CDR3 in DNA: TGTGCCAGTAGTCTAGGGCGGGGGCCCGATTGGGATGAGCAGTTCTTC. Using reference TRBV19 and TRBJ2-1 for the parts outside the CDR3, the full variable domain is DGGITQSPKYLFRKEGQNVTLSCEQNLNHDAMYWYRQDPGQGLRLIYYSQIVNDFQKGDIAEGYSVSREKKESFPLTVTSAQKNPTAFYLCASSLGRGPDWDEQFFGPGTRLTVL.

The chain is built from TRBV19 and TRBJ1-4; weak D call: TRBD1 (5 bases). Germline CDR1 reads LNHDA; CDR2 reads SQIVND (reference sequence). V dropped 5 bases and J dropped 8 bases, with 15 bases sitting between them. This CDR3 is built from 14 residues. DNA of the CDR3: TGTGCCAGTAGTCCTCAAGGGGCGCGCGAAAAACTGTTTTTT. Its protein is CASSPQGAREKLFF. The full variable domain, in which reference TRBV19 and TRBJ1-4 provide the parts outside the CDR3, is DGGITQSPKYLFRKEGQNVTLSCEQNLNHDAMYWYRQDPGQGLRLIYYSQIVNDFQKGDIAEGYSVSREKKESFPLTVTSAQKNPTAFYLCASSPQGAREKLFFGSGTQLSVL.

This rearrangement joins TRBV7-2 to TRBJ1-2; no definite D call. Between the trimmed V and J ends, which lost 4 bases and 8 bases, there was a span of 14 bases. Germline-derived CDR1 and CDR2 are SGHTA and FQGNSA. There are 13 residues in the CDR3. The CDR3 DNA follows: TGTGCCAGCAGCTCAAGACCTGGAGGAGGCTACACCTTC. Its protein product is CASSSRPGGGYTF.